This T cell receptor (beta chain) was captured in a study of shared clonotypes between healthy human individuals. This clone was found many times. CDR1 and CDR2 from the germline V gene are SGHKS and YYEKEE (reference sequence). The CDR3 extends over 13 amino acids. Trimming removed 4 bases from V and 1 base from J; junction bases left unmatched: 1. The authors split each subset's genomic DNA evenly across several immunoSEQ plates. Sequencing was performed with immunoSEQ multiplex PCR; in TCRdb, only in-frame clones are kept and a portion is missing. The profile shows about 530,000 clones, 75% to 80% of them singletons.

V gene TRBV5-5 combines with J gene TRBJ1-1; TRBD1 matches 7 bases. The sequence was obtained from a woman between 40 and 55 years old in good health. Some clones in this sample may be carry-over from other donors' samples. The sample comprised PBMCs. The CDR3 reads CASSRQGNTEAFF. The CDR3 nucleotides are TGTGCCAGCAGCCGACAGGGGAACACTGAAGCTTTCTTT.